A single sample is the source of the 8 T cell receptor beta chains below, sequenced in a study of blood T cell repertoires in COVID-19. Generated by immunoSEQ multiplex PCR, the TCRdb table keeps only in-frame clones and is missing some. There are approximately 180,000 clones in the sample; 70% to 90% occur only once, and roughly 3% lies in the top ten. Sequences were obtained from peripheral blood. These receptors were taken from a man between 60 and 75 years old with acute or convalescent COVID-19.

This chain links TRBV19 with TRBJ2-7; TRBD2 matches at 7 bases. Trimming cost V 8 bases and J 3 bases; bases outside gene matches: 4. The CDR3 is 12 amino acids. CDR1 LNHDA and CDR2 SQIVND come from the germline V gene (reference sequence). CDR3 region: CASAAGDYEQYF. The CDR3 DNA sequence: TGTGCCAGTGCGGCGGGAGACTACGAGCAGTACTTC.

The chain carries TRBV6-6 and TRBJ2-1, with D perhaps matching TRBD2 (6 bases). This CDR3 has 14 amino acids. Trimming shortened V by 6 bases and J by 6 bases, and 15 bases separated the two germline ends. The germline gives CDR1 MNHNY, CDR2 SVGAGI (reference sequence). As DNA, the CDR3 is TGTGCCAGCAGGCCCGGGCTTAGCGGCAATGAGCAGTTCTTC. Translating gives CASRPGLSGNEQFF.

The chain has TRBV15 and TRBJ2-1; 7 bases are a match to TRBD2. The CDR3 spans 17 residues. Germline V CDR1 and CDR2: LNHNV, YYDKDF (reference sequence). After removal of 0 bases from V and 7 bases from J, the junction contained 12 bases not matched to a gene. The CDR3 here is CATSRERTGGRRNEQFF. As DNA, the CDR3 is TGTGCCACCAGCAGAGAGAGAACGGGAGGACGTCGGAATGAGCAGTTCTTC.

The chain couples TRBV3-1 (or the pseudogene TRBV3-2) to TRBJ1-2; maybe TRBD1 (5 bases). CDR1 and CDR2 from the germline V gene are LGHDT and YNNKEL (reference sequence). CDR3 length equals 12 residues. Trimming took off 8 bases at V and 3 bases at J, with 10 bases between the two ends. The CDR3 DNA reads TGTGCCAGCTCCCAGGGTGACTATGGCTACACCTTC. Translated: CASSQGDYGYTF.

J is TRBJ2-5 and V is TRBV19; no reliable D call. The germline V and J ends were trimmed by 3 bases and 7 bases, with 12 bases remaining between them. CDR3 size: 13 residues. The germline V gene encodes CDR1 LNHDA and CDR2 SQIVND (reference sequence). The CDR3 DNA sequence: TGTGCCAGTAGTATTAATGGGCCAGGGACCCAGTACTTC. Its translation: CASSINGPGTQYF.

The J gene is TRBJ2-1, the V gene TRBV5-1, with TRBD1 matching over 7 bases. Germline CDR1 and CDR2: SGHRS and YFSETQ. The junction had 7 bases not matched to a gene; V was cut back by 8 bases and J by 8 bases. The CDR3 consists of 12 residues. The CDR3 bases are TGCGCCAGGAGAGACAGGGCCGATGAGCAGTTCTTC. It yields the protein CARRDRADEQFF.

The chain carries TRBV28 and TRBJ2-2; TRBD2 is a possible D gene (5 bases). Trimming stripped 5 bases from V and 5 bases from J, with 18 bases between. Germline V lookup: CDR1 MDHEN, CDR2 SYDVKM. The CDR3 has 16 amino acids. This CDR3 is CASSPSRGRGTGELFF. The CDR3 DNA sequence: TGTGCCAGCAGTCCCAGTCGCGGGCGCGGTACCGGGGAGCTGTTTTTT.

This sequence joins TRBV28 and TRBJ1-1, with TRBD1 identical over 7 bases. In germline, CDR1 is MDHEN, CDR2 SYDVKM. J lost 5 bases, V lost 5 bases, and 8 bases had no gene match. The length of the CDR3 is 14 residues. This CDR3 is CASSPLQGLTEAFF. Here the CDR3 DNA reads TGTGCCAGCAGTCCCCTACAGGGGTTGACTGAAGCTTTCTTT.